Listed below are T cell receptor beta chains from one sample, sequenced in a study of cytomegalovirus exposure and HLA in healthy donors. The assay was immunoSEQ multiplex PCR, and TCRdb's table has in-frame clones only and misses some. The repertoire has under 140,000 clones, around three quarters of them found once; the top ten carry 1% to 1.5%. The sample consisted of PBMCs. The receptors come from a young woman in good health and CMV-seronegative. Each CDR3 is given with its conserved first and last residue. A D gene is named only where the DNA matches it firmly. Rows give clone size only sometimes, using once, few, many, or a class for an expanded clone.

d_call: TRBD2
j_call: TRBJ2-7
clone_size: -
v_call: TRBV4-3
cdr3_nt: TGCGCCAGCAGCCAAGATCTAAGCGGGAGGGCCTACGAGCAGTACTTC
cdr3_aa: CASSQDLSGRAYEQYF

d_call: TRBD1
j_call: TRBJ1-1
clone_size: once
v_call: TRBV5-4
cdr3_nt: TGTGCCAGCAGCGAACCTACAGGGGGGGCTTTCGCTGAAGCTTTCTTT
cdr3_aa: CASSEPTGGAFAEAFF

d_call: TRBD1
j_call: TRBJ1-4
clone_size: -
v_call: TRBV19
cdr3_nt: TGTGCCTCGACAGGGAGGTTGGAAAAACTGTTTTTT
cdr3_aa: CASTGRLEKLFF

d_call: TRBD1
j_call: TRBJ1-2
clone_size: -
v_call: TRBV7-6
cdr3_nt: TGTGCCAGCAGCTTAGCGGCAGGGGGCGCCTATGGCTACACCTTC
cdr3_aa: CASSLAAGGAYGYTF

d_call: -
j_call: TRBJ2-1
clone_size: -
v_call: TRBV7-3
cdr3_nt: TGTGCCAGCAGCCCCGGGAAAGAGCAGTTCTTC
cdr3_aa: CASSPGKEQFF

d_call: -
j_call: TRBJ1-3
clone_size: once
v_call: TRBV6-5
cdr3_nt: TGTGCCAGCAAGGAGGGGTCCTCTGGAAACACCATATATTTT
cdr3_aa: CASKEGSSGNTIYF

d_call: -
j_call: TRBJ2-7
clone_size: -
v_call: TRBV19
cdr3_nt: TGTGCCAGTAGGGACGGGGAGTCCTACGAGCAGTACTTC
cdr3_aa: CASRDGESYEQYF

d_call: -
j_call: TRBJ2-7
clone_size: -
v_call: TRBV5-1
cdr3_nt: TGCGCCAGCCGATATGCAGGGGTAAGCTACGAGCAGTACTTC
cdr3_aa: CASRYAGVSYEQYF

d_call: -
j_call: TRBJ1-2
clone_size: -
v_call: TRBV5-6
cdr3_nt: TGTGCCAGCAGCGGCTCGGCAGGGGATGGCTACACCTTC
cdr3_aa: CASSGSAGDGYTF

d_call: -
j_call: TRBJ2-7
clone_size: -
v_call: TRBV4-1
cdr3_nt: TGCGCCAGCAGCCAAGTTCCACAGCTCAATTCCTACGAGCAGTACTTC
cdr3_aa: CASSQVPQLNSYEQYF

d_call: -
j_call: TRBJ2-1
clone_size: -
v_call: TRBV7-2
cdr3_nt: TGTGCCAGCAGCTTAGTGGAGAAGAGGGGGGAGCAGTTCTTC
cdr3_aa: CASSLVEKRGEQFF

d_call: -
j_call: TRBJ2-3
clone_size: -
v_call: TRBV7-7
cdr3_nt: TGTGCCAGCAGCTTAGCGCTAGGGGGTGGAGGTACGCAGTATTTT
cdr3_aa: CASSLALGGGGTQYF

d_call: -
j_call: TRBJ2-7
clone_size: -
v_call: TRBV10-3
cdr3_nt: TGTGCCATCAGCCGAGGGCATCAAGCTTACGAGCAGTACTTC
cdr3_aa: CAISRGHQAYEQYF

d_call: TRBD2
j_call: TRBJ2-7
clone_size: -
v_call: TRBV28
cdr3_nt: TGTGCCAGCAGCCGCCCCGCGGGGGGGCACGAGCAGTACTTC
cdr3_aa: CASSRPAGGHEQYF

d_call: -
j_call: TRBJ1-6
clone_size: -
v_call: TRBV7-2
cdr3_nt: TGTGCCAGCAGCACAGGGTTGAATTCACCCCTCCACTTT
cdr3_aa: CASSTGLNSPLHF

d_call: TRBD2
j_call: TRBJ2-4
clone_size: -
v_call: TRBV2
cdr3_nt: TGTGCCAGCAGTGGCGGGAGGACTTGGGCCAAAAACATTCAGTACTTC
cdr3_aa: CASSGGRTWAKNIQYF

d_call: -
j_call: TRBJ1-5
clone_size: -
v_call: TRBV23-1
cdr3_nt: TGCGCCAGCAGTCAAGGGACACGGAGCAATCAGCCCCAGCATTTT
cdr3_aa: CASSQGTRSNQPQHF